This T cell receptor beta chain stems from a study of cytomegalovirus exposure and HLA in healthy donors. Across the study: There were about 85 million unique TCRs (from HLA-typed donors) in an early data release.

The PCR was carried out with 60 Vbeta primers and 13 Jbeta primers. TCRdb's copy holds only in-frame clones and misses some; the assay was immunoSEQ multiplex PCR. The sample has 150,000 to 200,000 clones; around 72% are singletons. This clone was counted between two and nine times. What it recognizes is unknown. Study-wide results and caveats: Later on, an analysis tied 18,000 or so TCR beta sequences to HLA alleles at 0.05 false discovery rate. A missense variant in DCLRE1C was later tied to TCR beta V- and J-gene trimming.

The source of this sequence is a female donor in good health and CMV-seronegative. Sequenced material: PBMCs.

CDR3 nucleotides: TGTGCCAGCAGTTACTCTCCAGGGGGTGGCAATCAGCCCCAGCATTTT. This sequence encodes CASSYSPGGGNQPQHF. The chain employs TRBV6-6 and TRBJ1-5, with 7 bases aligning to TRBD1. The germline V gene has CDR1 MNHNY and CDR2 SVGAGI (reference sequence). The CDR3 is 16 amino acids. Losses at the gene ends were 0 bases for V and 2 bases for J; bases not matched to a gene: 4.